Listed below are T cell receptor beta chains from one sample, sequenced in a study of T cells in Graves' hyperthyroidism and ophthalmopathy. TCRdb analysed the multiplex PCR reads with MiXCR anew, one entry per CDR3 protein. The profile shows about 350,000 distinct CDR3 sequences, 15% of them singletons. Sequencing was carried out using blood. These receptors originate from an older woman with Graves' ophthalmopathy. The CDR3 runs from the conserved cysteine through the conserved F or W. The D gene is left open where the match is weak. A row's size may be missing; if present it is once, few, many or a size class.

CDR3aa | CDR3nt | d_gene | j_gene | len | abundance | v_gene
CSARGQGAGWETQYF | TGCAGTGCTAGAGGACAGGGGGCGGGGTGGGAGACCCAGTACTTC | TRBD1 | TRBJ2-5 | 15 | - | TRBV20-1
CASSSKRRPSVPDTQYF | TGCGCCAGCAGCTCCAAACGACGCCCTTCGGTTCCAGATACGCAGTATTTT | - | TRBJ2-3 | 17 | many | TRBV5-1
CATSFTRGFGANVLTF | TGTGCCACCAGCTTCACCAGGGGCTTTGGGGCCAACGTCCTGACTTTC | - | TRBJ2-6 | 16 | many | TRBV2
CASSKLAMTGASSGNTIYF | TGTGCCAGCAGCAAACTAGCGATGACAGGGGCTTCCTCTGGAAACACCATATATTTT | TRBD1 | TRBJ1-3 | 19 | few | TRBV7-9
CASSQGPGTSGRAADTQYF | TGTGCCAGCAGCCAGGGCCCCGGGACTAGCGGGAGGGCCGCAGATACGCAGTATTTT | TRBD2 | TRBJ2-3 | 19 | many | TRBV3-1
CASSERLAVGQETQYF | TGTGCCAGCAGCGAACGACTAGCAGTAGGCCAAGAGACCCAGTACTTC | TRBD2 | TRBJ2-5 | 16 | few | TRBV3-1
CASSLLVNTGELFF | TGCGCCAGCAGCTTACTAGTTAACACCGGGGAGCTGTTTTTT | - | TRBJ2-2 | 14 | many | TRBV5-1
CASSGGGRNIQYF | TGTGCCAGCAGTGGAGGGGGCCGAAACATTCAGTACTTC | TRBD1 | TRBJ2-4 | 13 | many | TRBV6-1
CASSQELTSGDTQYF | TGTGCCAGCAGCCAAGAGTTAACTAGCGGAGATACGCAGTATTTT | TRBD2 | TRBJ2-3 | 15 | many | TRBV3-1
CASSMQGFQETQYF | TGTGCCAGTAGTATGCAAGGGTTCCAAGAGACCCAGTACTTC | - | TRBJ2-5 | 14 | few | TRBV19
CASSPPNDSGEFF | TGTGCCAGCTCACCACCGAACGATAGCGGAGAGTTCTTC | - | TRBJ2-1 | 13 | few | TRBV18
CASSFGTVNYEQYF | TGTGCCAGCAGCTTCGGGACGGTGAACTACGAGCAGTACTTC | - | TRBJ2-7 | 14 | few | TRBV7-8
CATGTGTYEQYF | TGTGCCACCGGGACGGGGACCTACGAGCAGTACTTC | - | TRBJ2-7 | 12 | many | TRBV24-1
CASSEGLAHNEQFF | TGTGCCAGCAGTGAGGGACTAGCCCACAATGAGCAGTTCTTC | TRBD2 | TRBJ2-1 | 14 | many | TRBV2
CASSSVPGRPEDTQYF | TGCGCCAGCAGCTCCGTACCGGGACGGCCCGAAGATACGCAGTATTTT | - | TRBJ2-3 | 16 | many | TRBV5-1
CASSSGTEKLFF | TGTGCCAGCAGTTCCGGGACGGAAAAACTGTTTTTT | - | TRBJ1-4 | 12 | once | TRBV28